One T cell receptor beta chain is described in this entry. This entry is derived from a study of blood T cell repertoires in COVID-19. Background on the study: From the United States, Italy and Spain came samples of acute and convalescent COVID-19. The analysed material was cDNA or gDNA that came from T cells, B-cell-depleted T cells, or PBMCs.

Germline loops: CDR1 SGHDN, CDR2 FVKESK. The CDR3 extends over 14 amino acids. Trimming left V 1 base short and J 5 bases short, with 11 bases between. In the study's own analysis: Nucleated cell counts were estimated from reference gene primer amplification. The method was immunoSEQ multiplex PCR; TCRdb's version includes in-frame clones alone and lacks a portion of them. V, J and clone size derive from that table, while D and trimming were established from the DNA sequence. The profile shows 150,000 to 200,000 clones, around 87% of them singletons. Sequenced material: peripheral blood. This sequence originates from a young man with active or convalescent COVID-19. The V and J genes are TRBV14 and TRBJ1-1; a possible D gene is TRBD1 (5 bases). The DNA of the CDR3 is TGTGCCAGCAGCCAAGCTCCTAGGGGAACTGAAGCTTTCTTT. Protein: CASSQAPRGTEAFF. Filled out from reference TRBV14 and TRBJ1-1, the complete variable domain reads EAGVTQFPSHSVIEKGQTVTLRCDPISGHDNLYWYRRVMGKEIKFLLHFVKESKQDESGMPNNRFLAERTGGTYSTLKVQPAELEDSGVYFCASSQAPRGTEAFFGQGTRLTVV.